This T cell receptor beta chain derives from a study of regulatory T cells in long-lasting Graves disease. Findings and limits, study-wide: There were preferences for TRBV28, TRBJ1-2 and TRBJ2-5 in persistent disease.

In regard to this clonotype: Its antigen is not identified.

V shed 9 bases and J shed 5 bases, with 20 bases lying between them. CDR1 is KGHDR, CDR2 SFDVKD, per germline. The CDR3 spans 15 residues. Building of the TCR beta libraries involved iRepertoire HTBI primers and Arm-PCR of CDR3 regions. Under the authors' procedure: Identification across samples found about 65 TRBV and about 15 TRBJ segments. TCRdb itself ran the multiplex PCR reads through MiXCR, one entry per CDR3 protein. TCRdb's processing, not the authors' own work, is the source of the V and J calls. The sample has approximately 560,000 distinct CDR3 sequences; roughly a sixth are singletons. As for time point: newly diagnosed GD, antithyroid drugs for less than 3 months. There was RNA extracted from PBMCs, and the TCR library was made from it. Peripheral blood, Nine milliliters per patient, was collected in EDTA tubes. These sequences were also reported in another study, on T cells in Graves' hyperthyroidism and ophthalmopathy.

The TCR was taken from a man aged 18 to 35 with Graves disease. This chain uses TRBV24-1 with TRBJ2-3; D not resolved. The material was peripheral blood mononuclear cells (PBMCs), obtained at new diagnosis, from a patient treated with antithyroid drugs. CDR3 nucleotide sequence: TGTGCCACCGCAATACAGAGCACCGTCGGAGATACGCAGTATTTT. As protein: CATAIQSTVGDTQYF.